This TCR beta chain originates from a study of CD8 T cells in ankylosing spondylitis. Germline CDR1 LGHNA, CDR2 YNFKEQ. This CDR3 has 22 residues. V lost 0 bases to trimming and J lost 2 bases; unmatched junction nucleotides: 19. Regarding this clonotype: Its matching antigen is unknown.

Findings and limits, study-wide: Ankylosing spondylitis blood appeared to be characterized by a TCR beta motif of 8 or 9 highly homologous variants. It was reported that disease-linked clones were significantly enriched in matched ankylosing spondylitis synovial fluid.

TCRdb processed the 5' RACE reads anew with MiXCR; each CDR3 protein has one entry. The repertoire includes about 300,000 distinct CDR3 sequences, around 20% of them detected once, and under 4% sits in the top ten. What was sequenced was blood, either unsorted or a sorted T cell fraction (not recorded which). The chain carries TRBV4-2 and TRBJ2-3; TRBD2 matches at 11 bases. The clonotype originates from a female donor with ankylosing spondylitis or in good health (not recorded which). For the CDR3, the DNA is TGTGCCAGCAGCCAAGATCAGGGAACTTCGACAGGGACTAGCGGTTCCACAGATACGCAGTATTTT. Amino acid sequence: CASSQDQGTSTGTSGSTDTQYF.